Listed here are 8 T cell receptor beta chains from one sample, sequenced in a study of CD8+CD57+ T cells in acquired aplastic anemia. For CDR3 and TCR beta VDJ profiling, genomic DNA was the template used. Using its own MiXCR run on the reads, TCRdb lists one record per CDR3 protein. Here the sample spans approximately 190,000 distinct CDR3 sequences, 64% being singletons. The sample taken for sequencing was sorted CD4+, CD8+, or CD8+CD57+ T cells (not recorded which) from PBMCs. The receptors were sampled from a human donor with severe aplastic anemia or a healthy control (not recorded which).

The V gene is TRBV14, the J gene TRBJ2-2; D gene ambiguous. Germline V lookup: CDR1 SGHDN, CDR2 FVKESK. The V gene lost 2 bases and the J gene lost 7 bases, with 5 bases spanning the gap. This CDR3 contains 12 residues. CDR3 sequence: CASSQFHGELFF. The CDR3 DNA follows: TGTGCCAGCAGCCAATTCCACGGGGAGCTGTTTTTT.

Only a few counts were recorded for this clonotype. V is TRBV7-3 and J is TRBJ1-2, with D possibly matching TRBD1 (5 bases). CDR1 is SGHTA and CDR2 is FQGTGA in the germline V gene. The CDR3 covers 13 residues. V dropped 2 bases and J dropped 3 bases, with 7 bases sitting between them. Written as DNA, the CDR3 is TGTGCCAGCAGCTTAGTACAGGACTATGGCTACACCTTC. It translates to CASSLVQDYGYTF.

The chain couples TRBV7-2 to TRBJ1-5, with TRBD1 matching 7 bases. The germline gives CDR1 SGHTA, CDR2 FQGNSA. CDR3 length: 16 amino acids. The V gene end was trimmed by 3 bases and the J gene end by 3 bases; junction bases not matched to a gene: 8. The CDR3 coding sequence is TGTGCCAGCAGCTTGTTCGAGGGGGCGGACAATCAGCCCCAGCATTTT. Its protein is CASSLFEGADNQPQHF.

This sequence joins TRBV7-3 and TRBJ2-2, with D uncertain. In germline, CDR1 is SGHTA, CDR2 FQGTGA. V lost 3 bases and J lost 5, with 7 bases in between. The CDR3 has 13 amino acids. CDR3 DNA sequence: TGTGCCAGCAGCTTTGCAGGAACCGGGGAGCTGTTTTTT. Its translation is CASSFAGTGELFF.

This clonotype was counted a few times. The rearrangement uses TRBV7-6 and TRBJ2-1; D is unresolved. Per the germline V gene, CDR1 is SGHVS and CDR2 is FNYEAQ. V was cut by 2 bases and J by 10 bases, with 9 bases left in between. The CDR3 runs 12 residues. Here the CDR3 DNA reads TGTGCCAGCAGCTTACTGGGCGCAGAGCAGTTCTTC. Translation: CASSLLGAEQFF.

This sequence joins TRBV7-9 and TRBJ2-5; D is unresolved. The CDR3 is made up of 14 amino acids. V gave up 1 base and J gave up 2 bases, with 8 bases separating them. Germline V lookup: CDR1 SEHNR, CDR2 FQNEAQ (reference sequence). The CDR3 DNA follows: TGTGCCAGCAGCTTAGGCCGCGAACAAGAGACCCAGTACTTC. It yields the protein CASSLGREQETQYF.

The V and J genes are TRBV7-2 and TRBJ2-7; D perhaps matches TRBD1 (6 bases). CDR1 is SGHTA and CDR2 is FQGNSA in the germline V gene. The CDR3 runs 13 residues. Trimming took off 0 bases at V and 9 bases at J, with 12 bases between the two ends. CDR3 region: CASSLARTDRQYF. CDR3 nucleotides: TGTGCCAGCAGCTTAGCGCGAACGGACAGGCAGTACTTC.

This clonotype has a count of ten or more. The V call is TRBV6-1, the J call TRBJ2-7, with 10 nucleotides matching TRBD1. J gave up 5 bases and V 5 bases, and 9 bases lay outside the gene matches. The CDR3 contains 15 residues. Germline CDR1 MNHNS, CDR2 SASEGT. The CDR3 protein is CASSRQGARLDEQYF. CDR3 bases: TGTGCCAGCAGTCGACAGGGGGCGCGGTTGGACGAGCAGTACTTC.